Listed below are T cell receptor beta chains from one sample, sequenced in a study of PD-L1 blockade in urothelial cancer. TCRdb keeps only in-frame clones here, not all; method: immunoSEQ multiplex PCR. The profile covers 95,000 to 100,000 clones, with roughly 91% appearing a single time and about 2% taken by the ten largest. The source material was PBMCs, sampled around atezolizumab (anti-PD-L1) treatment. Receptors originate from a man in his fifties or sixties with urothelial cancer. Both conserved end residues are part of each CDR3. A D gene is named only where the DNA matches it firmly. Clone size is shown for a subset of rows, as once, few, many or a class of expanded clone.

J gene | clone size | D gene | V gene | CDR3 DNA | CDR3 protein
TRBJ1-5 | - | TRBD1 | TRBV4-2 | TGTGCCAGCAGCTACCAGGGGGCAGGGAGCAATCAGCCCCAGCATTTT | CASSYQGAGSNQPQHF
TRBJ2-2 | - | TRBD2 | TRBV4-2 | TGTGCCAGCAGCCAAGGGACTAGCGGAGACACCGGGGAGCTGTTTTTT | CASSQGTSGDTGELFF
TRBJ1-3 | - | - | TRBV9 | TGTGCCAGCAGCGTAATCCCCCGCTCGGGGGGGCTAGGAAACACCATATATTTT | CASSVIPRSGGLGNTIYF
TRBJ1-1 | - | - | TRBV28 | TGTGCCAGCAGAAAAAGAGGGAGAGCTGAAGCTTTCTTT | CASRKRGRAEAFF
TRBJ2-1 | - | - | TRBV5-1 | TGCGCCAGCAGCTTGGGACAGACCTACAATGAGCAGTTCTTC | CASSLGQTYNEQFF
TRBJ1-5 | - | - | TRBV30 | TGTGCCTGGAGTACCGGGAGGGATGGCCAGCCCCAGCATTTT | CAWSTGRDGQPQHF
TRBJ1-3 | - | - | TRBV10-3 | TGTGCCATCAGTGATCCAGACTCTGGAAACACCATATATTTT | CAISDPDSGNTIYF
TRBJ1-2 | - | - | TRBV28 | TGTGCCAGCAGCCCGATGGGGGGGGGTGGCTACACCTTC | CASSPMGGGGYTF
TRBJ2-1 | - | TRBD1 | TRBV11-2 | TGTGCCAGCAGCTTTCTCCGGGACAGGGTATCCGGGCTCTACAATGAGCAGTTCTTC | CASSFLRDRVSGLYNEQFF
TRBJ2-1 | - | TRBD2 | TRBV15 | TGTGCCACCAGCAGAGGCGGGAGCGCCCACAATGAGCAGTTCTTC | CATSRGGSAHNEQFF
TRBJ2-7 | - | - | TRBV7-8 | TGTGCCAGCAGCCGCCCGGACATATACTCCTACGAGCAGTACTTC | CASSRPDIYSYEQYF
TRBJ2-4 | - | TRBD2 | TRBV28 | TGTGCCAGCAGTACCCTGGGGAGGGACATTCAGTACTTC | CASSTLGRDIQYF
TRBJ2-2 | - | TRBD2 | TRBV10-1 | TGCGCCAGCAGTGTGAACCAGCGGGAGACCCTCGGGGGGGAGCTGTTTTTT | CASSVNQRETLGGELFF
TRBJ1-2 | - | TRBD1 | TRBV12-5 | TGTGCTAGTGGTTTAGGGGACAGGGGGCATGGCTACACCTTC | CASGLGDRGHGYTF
TRBJ2-7 | - | TRBD1 | TRBV6-1 | TGTGCCAGCAGTAGGACAGGGGAAATCTCCTACGAGCAGTACTTC | CASSRTGEISYEQYF
TRBJ2-1 | - | - | TRBV18 | TGTGCCAGCTCACCTGACAGCCAGTACAATGAGCAGTTCTTC | CASSPDSQYNEQFF
TRBJ2-1 | - | - | TRBV6-6 | TGTGCCAGCAGTTACCCAGACAGTAATGAGCAGTTCTTC | CASSYPDSNEQFF
TRBJ2-5 | - | TRBD1 | TRBV29-1 | TGCAGCCAACAGGGGGCCCAAGAGACCCAGTACTTC | CSQQGAQETQYF
TRBJ1-3 | - | TRBD1 | TRBV28 | TGTGCCAGCAGTTTTCGGGGGACAGGGCGGGACACCATATATTTT | CASSFRGTGRDTIYF
TRBJ2-5 | - | TRBD1 | TRBV27 | TGTGCCAGCGCCACGTACCAACAGGGGGAGACCCAGTACTTC | CASATYQQGETQYF
TRBJ2-2 | once | TRBD1 | TRBV5-1 | TGCGCCAGCAGCCCGCCGGGACAGGGGACCACCGGGGAGCTGTTTTTT | CASSPPGQGTTGELFF
TRBJ1-1 | - | TRBD1 | TRBV19 | TGTGCCAGTAGTACTACAGGGGCCCCGGGTACTGAAGCTTTCTTT | CASSTTGAPGTEAFF
TRBJ2-7 | - | - | TRBV28 | TGTGCCAGCAGTTTTTCTCCCTACGAGCAGTACTTC | CASSFSPYEQYF
TRBJ2-5 | - | - | TRBV5-1 | TGCGCCAGCAGCTTGGTGGGGGCTGAGGGAGAGACCCAGTACTTC | CASSLVGAEGETQYF
TRBJ2-7 | - | - | TRBV10-3 | TGTGCCATCAGTGACTCGGGCGGGTTGGGCTACGAGCAGTACTTC | CAISDSGGLGYEQYF
TRBJ2-7 | - | TRBD1 | TRBV13 | TGTGCCAGCAGCAAGGACAGGGGACAGTACGAGCAGTACTTC | CASSKDRGQYEQYF
TRBJ2-3 | - | TRBD2 | TRBV7-3 | TGTGCCAGCAGCCCGCATCCTAGCGGGAGGGCCTGGGATACGCAGTATTTT | CASSPHPSGRAWDTQYF
TRBJ2-3 | - | - | TRBV18 | TGTGCCAGCTCACCGGAGTCCGGGACACAACGGACAGATACGCAGTATTTT | CASSPESGTQRTDTQYF
TRBJ2-1 | - | TRBD2 | TRBV10-3 | TGTGCCATCAGCGGGACTAGCGGGGGCCTCGTTTACAATGAGCAGTTCTTC | CAISGTSGGLVYNEQFF
TRBJ1-4 | - | TRBD1 | TRBV5-6 | TGTGCCAGCAACCGACAGGGCGCAACTAATGAAAAACTGTTTTTT | CASNRQGATNEKLFF
TRBJ2-7 | - | - | TRBV6-1 | TGTGCCAGCAGATCCACAACAGGGTCCTACGAGCAGTACTTC | CASRSTTGSYEQYF
TRBJ2-4 | - | - | TRBV7-9 | TGTGCCAGCAGCTTGGAGCAAGCCAAAAACATTCAGTACTTC | CASSLEQAKNIQYF
TRBJ1-2 | few | - | TRBV7-2 | TGTGCCAGCAGCCCCGGGAGGGGGAACTATGGCTACACCTTC | CASSPGRGNYGYTF
TRBJ1-6 | few | - | TRBV18 | TGTGCCAGCTCAGAGGGTACGAATTCACCCCTCCACTTT | CASSEGTNSPLHF
TRBJ1-5 | - | - | TRBV4-3 | TGCGCCAGCAGCCAAGATGCAGATCAGCCCCAGCATTTT | CASSQDADQPQHF
TRBJ2-5 | - | TRBD2 | TRBV7-8 | TGTGCCAGCAGCTTTAGCGGGAGCGAGACCCAGTACTTC | CASSFSGSETQYF
TRBJ1-3 | - | - | TRBV9 | TGTGCCAGCAGCGTAGCAGGAGGGCTCAACTCTGGAAACACCATATATTTT | CASSVAGGLNSGNTIYF
TRBJ2-2 | few | - | TRBV5-1 | TGCGCCAGCAGCTTAGCCCCGACCGGGGAGCTGTTTTTT | CASSLAPTGELFF
TRBJ1-2 | - | - | TRBV28 | TGTGCCAGCAGTTTCGAGGGTGTCCCTTTCTATGGCTACACCTTC | CASSFEGVPFYGYTF
TRBJ2-7 | - | TRBD2 | TRBV9 | TGTGCCAGCAGCGTAGAACTAGCGGGAGCGGGGGAGCAGTACTTC | CASSVELAGAGEQYF
TRBJ1-6 | - | - | TRBV6-5 | TGTGTCAGCAGGCGAGGCTCCTATAATTCACCCCTCCACTTT | CVSRRGSYNSPLHF
TRBJ2-7 | - | - | TRBV5-1 | TGCGCCAGCAGCTGGGGGCAGTCTAACTACGAGCAGTACTTC | CASSWGQSNYEQYF
TRBJ1-5 | - | - | TRBV28 | TGTGCCAGCGGGGGGGATAGCAATCAGCCCCAGCATTTT | CASGGDSNQPQHF
TRBJ2-5 | once | TRBD2 | TRBV6-5 | TGTGCCAGCCGTCCGCCTAGCGGCCCCCCAGAGACCCAGTACTTC | CASRPPSGPPETQYF
TRBJ1-4 | - | TRBD1 | TRBV6-1 | TGTGCCAGCAGTACAGACAGGGGTTATAATGAAAAACTGTTTTTT | CASSTDRGYNEKLFF
TRBJ1-6 | once | TRBD1 | TRBV5-1 | TGCGCCAGCAGCTTGGAAAGACAGGGCCGCCCCCTCCACTTT | CASSLERQGRPLHF
TRBJ1-1 | - | - | TRBV28 | TGTGCCAGCAGTTTAGGGGGCTTAGGGGACACTGAAGCTTTCTTT | CASSLGGLGDTEAFF
TRBJ2-7 | - | - | TRBV29-1 | TGCAGCGTTGAACAGGGACATAGCTACGAGCAGTACTTC | CSVEQGHSYEQYF
TRBJ1-5 | - | - | TRBV19 | TGTGCCAGTAGTATAGACAAAGGGGCTAGCAATCAGCCCCAGCATTTT | CASSIDKGASNQPQHF
TRBJ2-1 | - | - | TRBV27 | TGTGCTGTCCGGGGGGCTTACAATGAGCAGTTCTTC | CAVRGAYNEQFF
TRBJ2-3 | - | TRBD2 | TRBV5-1 | TGCGCCAGCAGCTTGGCACTAGCGGGAGTTCCAGATACGCAGTATTTT | CASSLALAGVPDTQYF
TRBJ1-1 | - | - | TRBV20-1 | TGCAGTGCTAGAAAGGGGACTGAAGCTTTCTTT | CSARKGTEAFF
TRBJ2-7 | many | - | TRBV19 | TGTGCCACCCTACAAGGGGTCGGCGGCGCCTACGAGCAGTACTTC | CATLQGVGGAYEQYF
TRBJ2-2 | - | TRBD1 | TRBV5-1 | TGCGCCAGCAGCTTGGACAGGGGCACCGGGGAGCTGTTTTTT | CASSLDRGTGELFF
TRBJ1-2 | - | - | TRBV5-5 | TGTGCCAGCAGTTCCGGCAGGGGCGGCTATGGCTACACCTTC | CASSSGRGGYGYTF
TRBJ1-1 | - | - | TRBV11-3 | TGTGCCAGCAGCTTAGGAACCAGGGGTACCTCGGGAGCTTTCTTT | CASSLGTRGTSGAFF
TRBJ2-7 | - | TRBD2 | TRBV27 | TGTGCCAGCAGTCCATCCGGGACTAGAGGGGCCTACGAGCAGTACTTC | CASSPSGTRGAYEQYF
TRBJ2-2 | - | TRBD1 | TRBV7-2 | TGTGCCAGCAGCTTACCGAGGGGGCGGTTCGGGGAGCTGTTTTTT | CASSLPRGRFGELFF
TRBJ1-5 | - | - | TRBV27 | TGTGCCAGCTCCAGGAAGGACTCCAGCAATCAGCCCCAGCATTTT | CASSRKDSSNQPQHF